These 28 T cell receptor beta chains were sequenced from one sample in a study of shared clonotypes between healthy human individuals. In the naive CD8 group, cells lacked CD45RO and were positively selected for CCR7, so terminally differentiated effector memory CD45RA+ cells were left out. The method was immunoSEQ multiplex PCR; TCRdb's version includes in-frame clones alone and lacks a portion of them. The data show 1.5 million to 2.5 million clones, approximately 94% seen once. Sequenced material: naive CD8+ T cells sorted from blood. The receptors derive from a man aged 18 to 30 in good health.

The chain joins TRBV2 to TRBJ1-1; D not resolved. V was trimmed by 9 bases and J by 1 base, leaving 9 bases between them. This CDR3 is 12 amino acids long. The germline CDR1 and CDR2 sequences are SNHLY and FYNNEI. CDR3 sequence: CASRFQNTEAFF. In nucleotides, the CDR3 is TGTGCCAGTAGATTCCAGAACACTGAAGCTTTCTTT. Complete variable domain (other parts from reference TRBV2 and TRBJ1-1): EPEVTQTPSHQVTQMGQEVILRCVPISNHLYFYWYRQILGQKVEFLVSFYNNEISEKSEIFDDQFSVERPDGSNFTLKIRSTKLEDSAMYFCASRFQNTEAFFGQGTRLTVV.

J is TRBJ2-1 and V is TRBV7-9; the match to TRBD2 covers 9 bases. The CDR3 is 13 amino acids. The germline V gene has CDR1 SEHNR and CDR2 FQNEAQ (reference sequence). Trimming removed 5 bases from V and 10 bases from J; junction bases left unmatched: 6. The CDR3 nucleotides read TGTGCCAGCAGCCCCGGGACTAGCTGGGAGCAGTTCTTC. It is translated as CASSPGTSWEQFF.

The rearrangement joins TRBV19 to TRBJ2-7; D ambiguous. Trimming left V 3 bases short and J 3 bases short, with 9 bases between. This CDR3 is built from 13 residues. Germline V gene sequence: CDR1 LNHDA, CDR2 SQIVND (reference sequence). This chain's CDR3 is CASSINLNYEQYF. CDR3 in DNA: TGTGCCAGTAGTATCAACCTCAACTACGAGCAGTACTTC.

This chain joins TRBV18 and TRBJ1-4, with TRBD1 matching over 9 bases. This CDR3 has 16 amino acids. Germline V gene lookup returns CDR1 KGHSH and CDR2 LQKENI. The junction had 9 bases not matched to a gene; V was cut back by 2 bases and J by 8 bases. The CDR3 here is CASSPNKGQGEEKLFF. Here the CDR3 DNA reads TGTGCCAGCTCACCAAACAAGGGACAGGGCGAGGAAAAACTGTTTTTT.

V is TRBV5-1 and J is TRBJ1-6, with D possibly TRBD1 on 5 matching bases. Looked up from germline, CDR1 is SGHRS and CDR2 is YFSETQ. Trimming removed 10 bases from V and 6 bases from J, with 20 bases in between. The CDR3 length is 15 residues. For the CDR3, the DNA is TGCGCCGCCTGCTGGGGCGACGAAATTAATTCACCCCTCCACTTT. It translates to CAACWGDEINSPLHF.

J is TRBJ2-7 and V is TRBV27; 7 nucleotides line up with TRBD1. V lost 6 bases to trimming and J lost 2 bases; unmatched junction nucleotides: 7. Germline loops: CDR1 MNHEY, CDR2 SMNVEV (reference sequence). This CDR3 contains 14 residues. This chain's CDR3 is CASRPTGFPYEQYF. CDR3 DNA sequence: TGTGCCAGCAGGCCGACAGGGTTCCCCTACGAGCAGTACTTC.

The chain employs TRBV5-4 and TRBJ1-6, with no clear D. With 0 bases removed from V and 0 bases from J, the gap between germline ends came to 7 bases. Per the germline V gene, CDR1 is SGHNT and CDR2 is YYREEE (reference sequence). CDR3 size: 16 residues. The CDR3 sequence: CASSLVGNSYNSPLHF. CDR3 DNA: TGTGCCAGCAGCTTGGTAGGAAACTCCTATAATTCACCCCTCCACTTT.

This sequence joins TRBV5-5 and TRBJ2-7; D may be TRBD1 (5 bases). V was cut by 4 bases and J by 2 bases, with 19 bases left in between. There are 16 residues in the CDR3. Germline CDR1 is SGHKS and CDR2 is YYEKEE (reference sequence). CDR3 sequence reads: CASSADSFSAAYEQYF. CDR3 DNA: TGTGCCAGCAGCGCCGACAGCTTCTCTGCAGCCTACGAGCAGTACTTC.

The count of this clone is one. The chain has TRBV10-2 and TRBJ2-5; tentatively, D is TRBD2 (6 bases). Trimming removed 0 bases from V and 2 bases from J, with 10 bases in between. The length of the CDR3 is 15 residues. Germline CDR1 and CDR2: WSHSY and SAAADI. CDR3 amino acids: CASSESGGLQETQYF. CDR3 nucleotide sequence: TGCGCCAGCAGTGAGTCGGGGGGACTGCAAGAGACCCAGTACTTC.

The CDR3, as DNA: TGTGCCAGCACCTCCAGCGGGAGCTACGAGCAGTACTTC. As protein: CASTSSGSYEQYF. The gene calls are TRBV27 and TRBJ2-7; TRBD2 matches 8 bases. CDR1 and CDR2 (germline): MNHEY, SMNVEV (reference sequence). This CDR3 has 13 amino acids. The J segment lost 3 bases and the V segment lost 7 bases, leaving 5 bases of the junction unmatched.

The V and J genes are TRBV15 and TRBJ1-4; D is undetermined. The germline V and J ends were trimmed by 0 bases and 2 bases, with 13 bases remaining between them. The germline V gene has CDR1 LNHNV and CDR2 YYDKDF (reference sequence). The CDR3 is 17 residues long. The CDR3 loop reads CATSRDLASETNEKLFF. The CDR3 bases are TGTGCCACCAGCAGAGATCTGGCGTCGGAGACTAATGAAAAACTGTTTTTT. The variable domain in full, completed from reference TRBV15 and TRBJ1-4, reads DAMVIQNPRYQVTQFGKPVTLSCSQTLNHNVMYWYQQKSSQAPKLLFHYYDKDFNNEADTPDNFQSRRPNTSFCFLDIRSPGLGDTAMYLCATSRDLASETNEKLFFGSGTQLSVL.

The count of this clone is one. The chain joins TRBV10-1 to TRBJ1-1, with D perhaps matching TRBD1 (5 bases). Germline values: CDR1 WNHNN, CDR2 SYGVQD (reference sequence). The CDR3 runs to 15 residues. V was clipped by 2 bases and J by 4 bases, with 14 bases between them. The CDR3 sequence is CASSELRMGGTEAFF. CDR3 sequence (DNA): TGCGCCAGCAGTGAGCTACGGATGGGGGGCACTGAAGCTTTCTTT.

The chain joins TRBV7-2 to TRBJ2-1; a possible D gene is TRBD2 (6 bases). There are 14 residues in the CDR3. CDR1 is SGHTA, CDR2 FQGNSA, per germline. V was cut by 3 bases and J by 7 bases, with 13 bases left in between. The chain's CDR3 is CASSFLPGVNEQFF. The CDR3 DNA is TGTGCCAGCAGCTTTCTCCCGGGGGTTAATGAGCAGTTCTTC. Supplemented by reference TRBV7-2 and TRBJ2-1, the full variable domain reads GAGVSQSPSNKVTEKGKDVELRCDPISGHTALYWYRQSLGQGLEFLIYFQGNSAPDKSGLPSDRFSAERTGGSVSTLTIQRTQQEDSAVYLCASSFLPGVNEQFFGPGTRLTVL.

This rearrangement joins TRBV4-1 to TRBJ2-7, with D maybe TRBD1 (5 bases). Between the trimmed V and J ends, which lost 5 bases and 3 bases, there was a span of 14 bases. The CDR3 is 14 residues long. CDR1 and CDR2 from the germline V gene are MGHRA and YSYEKL. CDR3: CASSSRQSYYEQYF. In DNA, the CDR3 is TGCGCCAGCAGCTCCCGACAGTCTTACTACGAGCAGTACTTC.

This chain uses TRBV10-1 with TRBJ2-5; D is perhaps TRBD2 (5 bases). V was cut by 2 bases and J by 7 bases, with 8 bases left in between. Germline loops: CDR1 WNHNN, CDR2 SYGVQD (reference sequence). The CDR3 is 12 residues long. CDR3 in amino acids: CASSEPRGTQYF. The CDR3 nucleotides are TGCGCCAGCAGTGAGCCTCGGGGGACCCAGTACTTC.

The V gene is TRBV27, the J gene TRBJ2-5, with D perhaps matching TRBD1 (6 bases). This CDR3 contains 17 residues. Germline V gene sequence: CDR1 MNHEY, CDR2 SMNVEV (reference sequence). V shed 3 bases and J shed 4 bases, with 21 bases lying between them. The CDR3 sequence: CASSFLRSQGLLETQYF. CDR3 DNA sequence: TGTGCCAGCAGTTTCCTACGCTCACAGGGTTTGTTAGAGACCCAGTACTTC.

V and J are TRBV28 and TRBJ2-7; no firm D call. Trimming shortened V by 2 bases and J by 5 bases, and 7 bases separated the two germline ends. CDR1 MDHEN and CDR2 SYDVKM come from the germline V gene. The CDR3 length is 12 residues. CDR3 coding DNA: TGTGCCAGCAGTTTAATGAGAAACGAGCAGTACTTC. The encoded protein is CASSLMRNEQYF. Combining the CDR3 with reference TRBV28 and TRBJ2-7 gives the whole variable domain DVKVTQSSRYLVKRTGEKVFLECVQDMDHENMFWYRQDPGLGLRLIYFSYDVKMKEKGDIPEGYSVSREKKERFSLILESASTNQTSMYLCASSLMRNEQYFGPGTRLTVT.

The chain employs TRBV29-1 and TRBJ2-1, with 8 bases lining up with TRBD2. Per the germline V gene, CDR1 is SQVTM and CDR2 is ANQGSEA. Germline trimming cut 1 base from V and 5 bases from J; bases unmatched to any gene: 7. This CDR3 is built from 15 residues. The chain's CDR3 is CSVEGTPGGDNEQFF. CDR3 nucleotide sequence: TGCAGCGTTGAAGGCACTCCGGGGGGGGACAATGAGCAGTTCTTC.

This chain connects TRBV7-8 to TRBJ2-3; TRBD2 agrees at 12 bases. From germline, CDR1 is SGHVS and CDR2 FQNEAQ. Losses at the gene ends were 1 base for V and 3 bases for J; bases not matched to a gene: 5. The CDR3 runs 17 residues. The CDR3 nucleotides read TGTGCCAGCAGCTTAGGGCTAGCGGGAGGGCGTACAGATACGCAGTATTTT. Amino acid sequence: CASSLGLAGGRTDTQYF.

The chain carries TRBV5-8 and TRBJ1-2; possible D gene TRBD1, 6 bases. CDR3 length: 14 residues. CDR1 is SGHTS, CDR2 YDEGEE, per germline. V was cut by 0 bases and J by 4 bases, with 10 bases left in between. CDR3 protein: CASSLGQDFYGYTF. The DNA of the CDR3 is TGTGCCAGCAGCTTGGGACAGGATTTCTATGGCTACACCTTC.

The CDR3 is CASSIRTGLSYEQYF. CDR3 nucleotide sequence: TGTGCCAGTAGTATTCGGACAGGACTCTCCTACGAGCAGTACTTC. The V gene is TRBV19, the J gene TRBJ2-7, with TRBD1 identical over 7 bases. The CDR3 has 15 residues. Germline values: CDR1 LNHDA, CDR2 SQIVND (reference sequence). The ends lost 3 bases at V and 0 bases at J; junction bases unmatched: 5.

V usage is TRBV7-8 and J usage is TRBJ2-3, with no clear D. V lost 2 bases and J 6 bases, leaving 12 bases between the germline ends. The CDR3 is made up of 14 amino acids. Germline CDR1 reads SGHVS; CDR2 reads FQNEAQ. CDR3 sequence: CASSLNPTGDTQYF. Written as DNA, the CDR3 is TGTGCCAGCAGCTTAAACCCAACTGGGGATACGCAGTATTTT.

The V and J genes are TRBV6-6 and TRBJ1-4; possibly TRBD1 for D (5 bases). The CDR3 extends over 13 amino acids. V was clipped by 5 bases and J by 7 bases, with 11 bases between them. Germline loops: CDR1 MNHNY, CDR2 SVGAGI (reference sequence). This chain's CDR3 is CASSTGGGEKLFF. CDR3 in DNA: TGTGCCAGCAGTACAGGAGGCGGTGAAAAACTGTTTTTT.

Note on this clone: At the DNA level, this CDR3 is encoded by other sequences in the same sample as well. V and J are TRBV6-5 and TRBJ2-5, with 8 positions matching TRBD1. Germline loops: CDR1 MNHEY, CDR2 SVGAGI. V shed 6 bases and J 0 bases; nucleotides not matched to a gene: 0. There are 13 residues in the CDR3. The CDR3: CASRDRDQETQYF. The CDR3 nucleotides read TGTGCCAGCAGGGACAGGGACCAAGAGACCCAGTACTTC.

This chain uses TRBV5-3 with TRBJ2-3; TRBD2 aligns across 7 bases. TRBV5-3 carries the ORF label, with uncertain function. The CDR3 has 18 amino acids. The ends lost 2 bases at V and 0 bases at J; junction bases unmatched: 12. The CDR3 coding sequence is TGTGCCAGAAGCTTCGGGCTAGCGGAGACGTCTAGCACAGATACGCAGTATTTT. Translated, it gives CARSFGLAETSSTDTQYF.

The rearrangement uses TRBV7-9 and TRBJ2-2, with 7 bases fitting TRBD1. J was trimmed by 4 bases and V by 5 bases; bases with no gene match: 10. In germline, CDR1 is SEHNR, CDR2 FQNEAQ (reference sequence). The CDR3 covers 16 residues. Written as DNA, the CDR3 is TGTGCCAGCAGCGGAACCGGGACAGCGAGCACCGGGGAGCTGTTTTTT. Translation: CASSGTGTASTGELFF.

The rearrangement joins TRBV6-1 to TRBJ2-7; TRBD1 matches 8 bases. Germline CDR1 is MNHNS and CDR2 is SASEGT. V trimming: 8 bases; J trimming: 3 bases; junction bases outside the gene matches: 6. This CDR3 contains 13 residues. The CDR3: CASARTGYYEQYF. The CDR3 DNA follows: TGTGCCAGCGCCAGGACAGGGTACTACGAGCAGTACTTC.

This rearrangement joins TRBV5-4 to TRBJ2-7; D is uncertain. The germline V gene has CDR1 SGHNT and CDR2 YYREEE (reference sequence). V was shortened by 1 base and J by 3 bases, with 5 bases between the two germline ends. The CDR3 contains 12 residues. The CDR3: CASSLWSYEQYF. CDR3 sequence (DNA): TGTGCCAGCAGCTTGTGGAGCTACGAGCAGTACTTC.